A selection of T cell receptor beta chains follows, all from one sample in a study of blood T cell repertoires in COVID-19. TCRdb's table, derived via immunoSEQ multiplex PCR, lists solely in-frame clones and lacks some. Seen here are around 280,000 clones, around four fifths observed once, and the top ten hold 4.1%. Material for sequencing was peripheral blood. The receptors were gathered from a woman aged 45-59 years with active or convalescent COVID-19. Both conserved end residues are trimmed from each CDR3. The order of the fields is V gene, J gene, CDR3 protein.

>TRBV19|TRBJ2-1
ASSIVLAGGRNEQF
>TRBV19|TRBJ1-4
ASRDQGSGEKLF
>TRBV5-5|TRBJ2-2
ASSSELRDRGPNTGELF
>TRBV6-5|TRBJ1-5
ASRPDFWSNQPQH
>TRBV2|TRBJ2-3
ASIAASGNTDTQY
>TRBV29-1|TRBJ2-1
SVETSGKYNEQF
>TRBV19|TRBJ2-3
ASSSRTGGGTDTQY
>TRBV4-1|TRBJ2-5
ASSHGLAGGLQETQY
>TRBV21-1|TRBJ1-2
ASSKGRGQYYGYT
>TRBV15|TRBJ2-5
ATSRDRVQETQY
>TRBV5-6|TRBJ2-3
ASSWGLAEGGTDTQY
>TRBV28|TRBJ1-5
ASSPPGRLNQPQH
>TRBV3-1/TRBV3-2|TRBJ1-5
ASSQGWTGGHQPQH
>TRBV19|TRBJ1-1
ASSKDPGSTEAF
>TRBV5-1|TRBJ1-6
ASRRLISTGLENSPLH
>TRBV4-2|TRBJ2-3
ASSQDRGLYEDTQY
>TRBV5-1|TRBJ2-6
ASSQGWGREGSTAGANVLT
>TRBV11-2|TRBJ2-3
ASSPGTSTDTQY
>TRBV4-2|TRBJ2-2
ASSQADFRNAGELF
>TRBV5-6|TRBJ1-4
ASSFRMGGSTNEKLF
>TRBV12-3/TRBV12-4|TRBJ2-3
ASSWTGDTQY
>TRBV10-3|TRBJ1-2
AIRDSEPGYT